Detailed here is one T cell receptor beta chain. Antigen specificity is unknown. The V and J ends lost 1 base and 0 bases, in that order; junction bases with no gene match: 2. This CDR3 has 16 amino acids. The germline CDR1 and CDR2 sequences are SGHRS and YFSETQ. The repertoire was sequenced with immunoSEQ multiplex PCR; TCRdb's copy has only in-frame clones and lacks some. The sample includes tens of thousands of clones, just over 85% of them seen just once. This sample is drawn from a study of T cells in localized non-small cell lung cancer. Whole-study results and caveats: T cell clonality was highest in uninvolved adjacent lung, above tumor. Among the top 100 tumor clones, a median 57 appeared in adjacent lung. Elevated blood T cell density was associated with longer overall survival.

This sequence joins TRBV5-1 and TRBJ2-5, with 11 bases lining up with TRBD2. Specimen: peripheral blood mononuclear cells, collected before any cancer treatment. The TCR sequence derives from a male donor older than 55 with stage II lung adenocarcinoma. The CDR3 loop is CASSLLLAGDQETQYF. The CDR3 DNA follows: TGCGCCAGCAGCTTGCTACTAGCGGGAGACCAAGAGACCCAGTACTTC.